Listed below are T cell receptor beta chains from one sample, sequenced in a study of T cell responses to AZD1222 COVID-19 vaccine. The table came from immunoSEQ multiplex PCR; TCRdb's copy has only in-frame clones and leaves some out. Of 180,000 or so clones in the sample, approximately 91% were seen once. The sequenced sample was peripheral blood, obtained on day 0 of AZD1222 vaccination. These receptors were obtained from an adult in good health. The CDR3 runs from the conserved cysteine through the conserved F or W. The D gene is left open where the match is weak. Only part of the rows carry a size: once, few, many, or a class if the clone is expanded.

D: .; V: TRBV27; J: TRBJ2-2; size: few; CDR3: CASSRNTGELFF; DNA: TGTGCCAGCAGTCGTAACACCGGGGAGCTGTTTTTT
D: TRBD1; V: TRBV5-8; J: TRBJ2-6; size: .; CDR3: CASSAGQGYNSGANVLTF; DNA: TGTGCCAGCAGCGCGGGACAGGGATATAACTCTGGGGCCAACGTCCTGACTTTC
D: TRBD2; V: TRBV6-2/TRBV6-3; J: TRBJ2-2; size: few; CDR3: CASSLAGGSTGELFF; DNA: TGTGCCAGCAGTTTAGCGGGAGGGTCCACCGGGGAGCTGTTTTTT
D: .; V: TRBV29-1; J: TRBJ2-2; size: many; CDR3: CSVAAGTSNTGELFF; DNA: TGCAGCGTTGCGGCCGGGACTTCAAATACCGGGGAGCTGTTTTTT
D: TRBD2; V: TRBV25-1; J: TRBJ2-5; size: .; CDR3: CASSEMTSGYQETQYF; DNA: TGTGCCAGCAGTGAGATGACTAGCGGGTACCAAGAGACCCAGTACTTC
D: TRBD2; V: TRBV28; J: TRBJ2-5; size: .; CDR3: CASSFGGGETQYF; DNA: TGTGCCAGCAGTTTTGGCGGGGGAGAGACCCAGTACTTC
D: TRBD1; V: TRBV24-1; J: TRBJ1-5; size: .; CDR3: CATSDITGGKGYQPQHF; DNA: TGTGCCACCAGTGATATAACAGGGGGCAAGGGGTATCAGCCCCAGCATTTT
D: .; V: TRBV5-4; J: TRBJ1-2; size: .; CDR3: CASSSRDPGLLGYTF; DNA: TGTGCCAGCAGCTCCCGGGACCCAGGCTTGTTGGGCTACACCTTC
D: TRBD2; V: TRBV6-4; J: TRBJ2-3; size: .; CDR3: CASSEVAGGTDTQYF; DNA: TGTGCCAGCAGTGAGGTAGCGGGAGGGACAGATACGCAGTATTTT
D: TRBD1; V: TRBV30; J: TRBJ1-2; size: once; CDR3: CAWTLQGIYGYTF; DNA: TGTGCCTGGACCCTACAGGGGATCTATGGCTACACCTTC
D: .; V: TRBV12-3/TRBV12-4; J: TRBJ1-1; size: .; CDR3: CASSLDSEAFF; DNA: TGTGCCAGCAGTTTAGACTCTGAAGCTTTCTTT
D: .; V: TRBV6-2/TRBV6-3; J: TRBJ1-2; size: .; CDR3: CASSQGLIGYTF; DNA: TGTGCCAGCAGTCAGGGGTTAATTGGCTACACCTTC
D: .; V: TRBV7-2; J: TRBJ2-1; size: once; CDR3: CASSFKGLWDEQFF; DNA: TGTGCCAGCAGCTTTAAGGGCTTGTGGGATGAGCAGTTCTTC
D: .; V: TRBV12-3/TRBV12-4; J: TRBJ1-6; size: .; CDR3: CASRGGSPLHF; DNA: TGTGCCAGCAGGGGGGGATCACCCCTCCACTTT
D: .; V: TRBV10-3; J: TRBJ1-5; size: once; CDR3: CAISDFSNQPQHF; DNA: TGTGCCATCAGTGATTTTAGCAATCAGCCCCAGCATTTT
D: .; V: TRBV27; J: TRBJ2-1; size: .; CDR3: CASSLGRVRDNEQFF; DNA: TGTGCCAGCAGTTTGGGCAGGGTGAGGGACAATGAGCAGTTCTTC
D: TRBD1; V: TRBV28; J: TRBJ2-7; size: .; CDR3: CASSNPTGIYEQYF; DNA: TGTGCCAGCAGTAATCCGACAGGGATCTACGAGCAGTACTTC
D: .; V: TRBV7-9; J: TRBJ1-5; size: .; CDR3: CASSLLGDGQPQHF; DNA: TGTGCCAGCAGCTTACTGGGGGATGGTCAGCCCCAGCATTTT
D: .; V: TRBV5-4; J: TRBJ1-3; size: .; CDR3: CASSGSLGAHTIYF; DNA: TGTGCCAGCAGCGGATCTTTGGGGGCGCACACCATATATTTT
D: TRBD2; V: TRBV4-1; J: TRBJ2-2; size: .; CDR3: CASSSLGLAANTGELFF; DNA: TGCGCCAGCAGCTCCCTGGGACTAGCGGCTAACACCGGGGAGCTGTTTTTT
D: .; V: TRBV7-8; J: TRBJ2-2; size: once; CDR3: CASSLMRTGELFF; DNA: TGTGCCAGCAGCTTAATGAGGACCGGGGAGCTGTTTTTT
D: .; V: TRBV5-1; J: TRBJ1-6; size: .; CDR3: CASSLAGREYSPLHF; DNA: TGCGCCAGCAGCTTGGCCGGCAGGGAATATTCACCCCTCCACTTT
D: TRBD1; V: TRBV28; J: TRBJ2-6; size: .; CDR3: CASSRHGTGFFSGANVLTF; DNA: TGTGCCAGCAGCCGTCACGGGACAGGATTTTTCTCTGGGGCCAACGTCCTGACTTTC
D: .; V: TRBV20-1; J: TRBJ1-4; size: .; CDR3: CSASPGLSLGEKLFF; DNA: TGCAGTGCTAGTCCTGGACTTTCCCTGGGCGAAAAACTGTTTTTT
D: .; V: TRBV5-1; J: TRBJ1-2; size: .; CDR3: CASSDATQGRYGYTF; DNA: TGCGCCAGCAGCGACGCTACTCAGGGCCGCTATGGCTACACCTTC
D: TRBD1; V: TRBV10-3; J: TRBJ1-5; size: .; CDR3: CAISPGTGINQPQHF; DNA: TGTGCCATCAGTCCCGGGACAGGTATCAATCAGCCCCAGCATTTT
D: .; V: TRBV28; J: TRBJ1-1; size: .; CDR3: CASRGPGVDTEAFF; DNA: TGTGCCAGCAGGGGACCAGGGGTGGACACTGAAGCTTTCTTT
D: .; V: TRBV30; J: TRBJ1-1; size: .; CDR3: CAWNAEPTNTEAFF; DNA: TGTGCCTGGAACGCGGAACCTACGAACACTGAAGCTTTCTTT
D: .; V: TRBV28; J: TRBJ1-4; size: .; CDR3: CASRGGVEKLFF; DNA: TGTGCCAGCAGGGGAGGGGTAGAAAAACTGTTTTTT
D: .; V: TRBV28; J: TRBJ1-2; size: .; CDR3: CASSLMGSDYGYTF; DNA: TGTGCCAGCAGTTTAATGGGGTCGGACTATGGCTACACCTTC
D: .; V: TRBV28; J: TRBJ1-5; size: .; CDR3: CASKGNQPQHF; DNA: TGTGCCAGCAAGGGCAATCAGCCCCAGCATTTT
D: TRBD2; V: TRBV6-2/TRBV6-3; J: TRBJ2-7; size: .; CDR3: CASRYSSGGPYEQYF; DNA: TGTGCCAGCAGATACTCTAGCGGGGGACCCTACGAGCAGTACTTC
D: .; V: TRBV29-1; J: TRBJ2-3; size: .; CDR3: CSVRGRQKSTDTQYF; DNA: TGCAGCGTCAGGGGAAGACAGAAGAGCACAGATACGCAGTATTTT
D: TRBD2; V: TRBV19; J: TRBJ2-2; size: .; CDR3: CASSIAPQGLGHTGELFF; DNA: TGTGCCAGTAGTATAGCCCCCCAGGGACTAGGCCACACCGGGGAGCTGTTTTTT
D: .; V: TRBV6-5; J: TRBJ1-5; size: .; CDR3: CASRPGFYSNQPQHF; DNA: TGTGCCAGCAGGCCAGGGTTTTATAGCAATCAGCCCCAGCATTTT